This TCR beta chain comes out of a study of CD4 T cells in relation to SARS-CoV-2 and coronaviruses. Naive and memory CD4+ T cell DNA was deep-sequenced without culture. The data were produced by immunoSEQ multiplex PCR, yet TCRdb's version contains in-frame clones alone and is incomplete. The data contain 50,000 to 70,000 clones, 87% of them singletons. The unexposed donors gave CD4+ T cells in about 2011-2018, prior to COVID-19. The sample comprised memory CD4+ T cells from PBMCs. This TCR came from a human donor in good health.

In DNA, the CDR3 is TGTGCCAGCTCACCATCACCGGTCCGGGGGATAACTGAAGCTTTCTTT. It codes for CASSPSPVRGITEAFF. The gene calls are TRBV18 and TRBJ1-1, with D maybe TRBD1 (5 bases). V lost 2 bases, J lost 5 bases, and 18 bases lay in between. Germline V gene lookup returns CDR1 KGHSH and CDR2 LQKENI. The CDR3 is 16 residues long.